These 25 T cell receptor beta chains were all obtained from the same sample, sequenced in a study of blood T cell repertoires in COVID-19. Data came from immunoSEQ multiplex PCR; TCRdb stores just in-frame clones and leaves some out. The sample records roughly 220,000 clones, around 83% being singletons. Sequencing was carried out using peripheral blood. These receptors were obtained from a woman aged 50 to 60 with COVID-19, enrolled during active disease.

In its sample, this clone was seen once. The V call is TRBV19, the J call TRBJ2-3; a possible D gene is TRBD1 (6 bases). Germline V lookup: CDR1 LNHDA, CDR2 SQIVND (reference sequence). This CDR3 has 16 residues. V lost 3 bases and J 4 bases, leaving 17 bases between the germline ends. The CDR3: CASSIHGRGESDTQYF. Here the CDR3 DNA reads TGTGCCAGTAGTATTCACGGCAGGGGAGAATCAGATACGCAGTATTTT.

The rearrangement uses TRBV29-1 and TRBJ1-1; D unresolved. The CDR3 is 13 amino acids. CDR1 is SQVTM and CDR2 is ANQGSEA in the germline V gene. V was cut by 8 bases and J by 0 bases, with 13 bases left in between. CDR3 coding DNA: TGCAGCATTAGACGGGGATTGAACACTGAAGCTTTCTTT. This encodes CSIRRGLNTEAFF.

J is TRBJ1-3 and V is TRBV11-3, with D perhaps TRBD1 (6 bases). V lost 5 bases and J 3 bases, leaving 11 bases between the germline ends. CDR3 length: 14 amino acids. Germline V gene lookup returns CDR1 SGHNT and CDR2 YENEEA. The CDR3 reads CASSPGTLGNTIYF. The DNA for the CDR3 is TGTGCCAGCAGCCCCGGGACACTTGGAAACACCATATATTTT.

This CDR3 reads CASSLFSRAGAYTGELFF. The CDR3 DNA reads as TGTGCCAGCAGCTTATTCTCTCGAGCGGGGGCCTACACCGGGGAGCTGTTTTTT. The chain uses TRBV7-8 and TRBJ2-2, with TRBD2 matching 8 bases. Per germline, CDR1 SGHVS and CDR2 FQNEAQ. V trimming: 2 bases; J trimming: 3 bases; junction bases outside the gene matches: 11. The CDR3 runs 18 residues.

The chain combines TRBV19 with TRBJ2-4, with unresolved D. Looked up from germline, CDR1 is LNHDA and CDR2 is SQIVND (reference sequence). V was trimmed by 7 bases and J by 0 bases, leaving 10 bases between them. The CDR3 spans 14 residues. The DNA of the CDR3 is TGTGCCAGTAAACCATCACTAGCCAAAAACATTCAGTACTTC. Encoded protein: CASKPSLAKNIQYF.

The CDR3 protein is CASDTLAGGNTIYF. The CDR3 DNA is TGTGCTAGCGATACCCTAGCGGGTGGAAACACCATATATTTT. The chain carries TRBV12-5 and TRBJ1-3; D uncertain. Per the germline V gene, CDR1 is LGHNT and CDR2 is FRNRAP. Trimming left V 9 bases short and J 3 bases short, with 15 bases between. There are 14 residues in the CDR3.

Regarding this clone: This CDR3 is also generated by other DNA sequences in the sample. J is TRBJ1-2 and V is TRBV27; no definite D call. V lost 6 bases, J lost 0 bases, and 8 bases lay in between. Germline V lookup: CDR1 MNHEY, CDR2 SMNVEV (reference sequence). This CDR3 is 13 amino acids long. The CDR3 DNA sequence: TGTGCCAGCAGCCTAACCCCTAACTATGGCTACACCTTC. Translated, it gives CASSLTPNYGYTF.

The chain uses TRBV28 and TRBJ2-2, with 7 bases identical to TRBD1. The length of the CDR3 is 15 residues. Germline values: CDR1 MDHEN, CDR2 SYDVKM. Trimming at V came to 7 bases and at J to 0 bases, leaving 5 bases not matched to a gene. In DNA form, the CDR3 reads TGTGCCAGCAATCCAGGGGGACCGAACACCGGGGAGCTGTTTTTT. As protein: CASNPGGPNTGELFF.

This sequence joins TRBV11-2 and TRBJ2-5; TRBD2 might be the D (6 bases). The V gene lost 1 base and the J gene lost 9 bases, with 12 bases spanning the gap. Germline lookup yields CDR1 SGHAT and CDR2 FQNNGV. The length of the CDR3 is 13 residues. The CDR3 DNA reads TGTGCCAGCAGCTTAGTGGGGAGGATGGCCCAGTACTTC. Encoded protein: CASSLVGRMAQYF.

Details on this clone: A junction end diverges from the germline sequence, so it may reflect a read error. V and J are TRBV30 and TRBJ1-2, with 8 bases matching TRBD1. Per germline, CDR1 GTSNPN and CDR2 SVGIG (reference sequence). CDR3 length equals 14 residues. The CDR3 DNA sequence: TGTGCCTGGAGTAGCCATAATACACAGGGGGACCCCCTCTTC. The encoded protein is CAWSSHNTQGDPLF.

With regard to this clone: At one of its ends the junction is not consistent with the germline gene, which may arise from a read error. The chain has TRBV5-6 and TRBJ2-7, with D tentatively TRBD2 (5 bases). The CDR3 length is 16 residues. From germline, CDR1 is SGHDT and CDR2 YYEEEE. The CDR3 bases are TGTGCCAGCAGCTTGGCTTTTCTGACGGACTCCTCCGAGCAGTACTTC. The encoded protein is CASSLAFLTDSSEQYF.

The chain has TRBV19 and TRBJ2-3; 9 positions agree with TRBD1. CDR1 is LNHDA, CDR2 SQIVND, per germline (reference sequence). Trimming at V came to 0 bases and at J to 9 bases, leaving 13 bases not matched to a gene. The CDR3 has 17 amino acids. This CDR3 reads CASSIELRTGVFRTQYF. The CDR3 coding sequence is TGTGCCAGTAGTATAGAGTTAAGGACAGGGGTCTTCCGGACGCAGTATTTT.

The chain links TRBV19 to TRBJ2-7; D is undetermined. Germline V gene lookup returns CDR1 LNHDA and CDR2 SQIVND (reference sequence). The CDR3 spans 14 residues. V was cut by 3 bases and J by 0 bases, with 9 bases left in between. The DNA for the CDR3 is TGTGCCAGTAGTATCGTGGTCAGCTCCTACGAGCAGTACTTC. It codes for CASSIVVSSYEQYF.

This clone has a count of ten or more. The J gene is TRBJ1-2, the V gene TRBV28; D call uncertain. Trimming stripped 2 bases from V and 5 bases from J, with 12 bases between. Germline V gene data show CDR1 as MDHEN and CDR2 as SYDVKM. CDR3 size: 14 residues. CDR3 protein: CASSLIITEYGYTF. DNA of the CDR3: TGTGCCAGCAGTTTAATCATAACAGAATATGGCTACACCTTC.

This clone appeared once. The V gene is TRBV6-5, the J gene TRBJ2-1; 7 bases map to TRBD1. With V trimmed by 6 bases and J by 4 bases, 3 bases remained unmatched. CDR3 length equals 13 residues. The germline V gene has CDR1 MNHEY and CDR2 SVGAGI. This chain's CDR3 is CASRLTGYNEQFF. The CDR3 nucleotides are TGTGCCAGCAGACTGACAGGGTACAATGAGCAGTTCTTC.

Only a few counts were recorded for this clone. This chain links TRBV6-5 with TRBJ1-5, with TRBD1 identical over 7 bases. This CDR3 is 15 amino acids long. V dropped 4 bases and J dropped 6; count of bases not matched to a gene: 9. CDR1 MNHEY and CDR2 SVGAGI come from the germline V gene. CDR3 in amino acids: CASSLRRGQVQPQHF. The CDR3 coding sequence is TGTGCCAGCAGTTTACGGAGGGGGCAGGTTCAGCCCCAGCATTTT.

This rearrangement joins TRBV11-3 to TRBJ2-7, with D maybe TRBD2 (6 bases). The CDR3 totals 14 residues. Germline V gene sequence: CDR1 SGHNT, CDR2 YENEEA. Trimming left V 5 bases short and J 2 bases short, with 13 bases between. The CDR3 reads CASSEGLPTYEQYF. In nucleotides, the CDR3 is TGTGCCAGCAGCGAGGGACTTCCCACCTACGAGCAGTACTTC.

J is TRBJ1-6 and V is TRBV28, with TRBD1 identical over 7 bases. The germline gives CDR1 MDHEN, CDR2 SYDVKM. The CDR3 covers 14 residues. Germline trimming cut 8 bases from V and 5 bases from J; bases unmatched to any gene: 6. The CDR3 spells CASGGDRNNSPLHF. CDR3 sequence (DNA): TGTGCCAGCGGCGGGGACAGAAATAATTCACCCCTCCACTTT.

V and J are TRBV30 and TRBJ2-7, with D possibly TRBD1 on 6 matching bases. The CDR3 length is 13 residues. CDR1 GTSNPN and CDR2 SVGIG come from the germline V gene (reference sequence). V was pared by 4 bases and J by 4 bases, with 14 bases between. The CDR3 here is CAWNAGDLYEQYF. The CDR3 DNA is TGTGCCTGGAATGCAGGGGATCTATACGAGCAGTACTTC.

This chain links TRBV18 with TRBJ2-7, with D perhaps matching TRBD1 (6 bases). Germline V gene data show CDR1 as KGHSH and CDR2 as LQKENI. This CDR3 contains 14 residues. Trimming stripped 5 bases from V and 1 base from J, with 12 bases between. The CDR3 bases are TGTGCCAGCTCATCCGAGGGGGTTTCCTACGAGCAGTACGTC. This sequence encodes CASSSEGVSYEQYV.

The chain's CDR3 is CASSFGQGGSPLHF. The DNA for the CDR3 is TGTGCCAGCAGCTTCGGACAGGGAGGTTCACCCCTCCACTTT. The chain recombines TRBV11-1 with TRBJ1-6; TRBD1 agrees at 8 bases. The CDR3 runs 14 residues. V dropped 3 bases and J dropped 9; count of bases not matched to a gene: 4. Germline loops: CDR1 SGHAT, CDR2 FQDESV (reference sequence).

CDR3 nucleotide sequence: TGTGCCAGCAGTCAAAGGGGCACTGAAGCTTTCTTT. It codes for CASSQRGTEAFF. This rearrangement joins TRBV12-3 or TRBV12-4 to TRBJ1-1; D is possibly TRBD1 (5 bases). V lost 5 bases and J 4 bases, leaving 8 bases between the germline ends. This CDR3 contains 12 residues.

The chain joins TRBV7-6 to TRBJ2-3; 10 nucleotides align to TRBD1. V trimming: 5 bases; J trimming: 3 bases; junction bases outside the gene matches: 8. The V gene's germline CDR1 is SGHVS and CDR2 FNYEAQ. This CDR3 has 16 amino acids. The CDR3 spells CASSLPRTGGTDTQYF. The CDR3 nucleotides read TGTGCCAGCAGCCTTCCGCGGACAGGGGGGACAGATACGCAGTATTTT. Together with reference TRBV7-6 and TRBJ2-3, the CDR3 gives the full variable domain: GAGVSQSPRYKVTKRGQDVALRCDPISGHVSLYWYRQALGQGPEFLTYFNYEAQQDKSGLPNDRFSAERPEGSISTLTIQRTEQRDSAMYRCASSLPRTGGTDTQYFGPGTRLTVL.

This chain joins TRBV21-1 and TRBJ1-4. TRBV21-1 is labeled a pseudogene. The CDR3 length is 18 residues. As DNA, the CDR3 is TGTGCCAGCAGCAAAGGGACGGGAACGGTGCGTACTAATGAAAAACTGTTTTTT. Translated: CASSKGTGTVRTNEKLFF.

The V and J genes are TRBV28 and TRBJ1-2; weak D call: TRBD1 (6 bases). This CDR3 has 13 residues. V lost 7 bases, J lost 1 base, and 10 bases lay in between. Per the germline V gene, CDR1 is MDHEN and CDR2 is SYDVKM. The CDR3 here is CASTVRGNYGYTF. In DNA form, the CDR3 reads TGTGCCAGCACGGTCAGGGGTAACTATGGCTACACCTTC.